The 2 T cell receptor beta chains listed next were all sequenced from one sample in a study of T cell changes during pregnancy in multiple sclerosis. The protocol was immunoSEQ multiplex PCR, while the TCRdb copy is restricted to in-frame clones and leaves out a portion. The sample shows around 96,000 clones, 94% of them seen only once. Specimen: peripheral blood, collected after pregnancy. These receptors all stem from a female donor in good health, enrolled as a control in a pregnancy study.

This rearrangement joins TRBV5-6 to TRBJ2-7; no clear D. Deletions cut 3 bases from V and 3 bases from J, with 7 bases between. The germline CDR1 and CDR2 sequences are SGHDT and YYEEEE. There are 12 residues in the CDR3. The CDR3 DNA sequence: TGTGCCAGCAGCTCTGTCAGCTACGAGCAGTACTTC. Amino acids: CASSSVSYEQYF.

The chain couples TRBV6-1 to TRBJ2-7, with 7 bases matching TRBD1. CDR1 and CDR2 (germline): MNHNS, SASEGT. This CDR3 is 14 amino acids long. V trimming: 7 bases; J trimming: 4 bases; junction bases outside the gene matches: 10. The CDR3 sequence is CASTRDSSEYEQYF. Here the CDR3 DNA reads TGTGCCAGCACCAGGGACAGTTCGGAGTACGAGCAGTACTTC.